The next 22 T cell receptor beta chains were all read from a single sample in a study of OX40 agonist ivuxolimab in advanced cancers. Method: immunoSEQ multiplex PCR; TCRdb's copy keeps in-frame clones and lacks some. This sample has 65,000 to 95,000 clones, with roughly 87% found just once. The specimen was CD4+ or CD8+ T cells sorted from blood, collected in a trial of the OX40 agonist ivuxolimab. These receptors all come from an adult with an advanced solid tumor such as melanoma, head and neck, liver or kidney cancer.

The V call is TRBV10-3, the J call TRBJ1-2; D not certain. The CDR3 is made up of 14 amino acids. Germline V lookup: CDR1 ENHRY, CDR2 SYGVKD. The V end was cut by 7 bases, the J end by 0 bases, with 12 bases between. Written as DNA, the CDR3 is TGTGCCATCACCAGTTCGGGGTCTAACTATGGCTACACCTTC. Its protein product is CAITSSGSNYGYTF.

This clone came up once. The chain is built from TRBV28 and TRBJ2-7; D gene ambiguous. Germline lookup yields CDR1 MDHEN and CDR2 SYDVKM. Trimming pared 3 bases from V and 6 bases from J, leaving 15 bases between. This CDR3 region has 14 residues. This CDR3 reads CASSFARPAAEQYF. In DNA, the CDR3 is TGTGCCAGCAGTTTTGCCAGGCCCGCAGCCGAGCAGTACTTC.

The V call is TRBV13, the J call TRBJ1-4; D remains unclear. The CDR3 totals 14 residues. Trimming pared 3 bases from V and 7 bases from J, leaving 12 bases between. CDR1 PRHDT and CDR2 FYEKMQ come from the germline V gene (reference sequence). This CDR3 is CASSFGGKGEKLFF. The CDR3, as DNA: TGTGCCAGCAGCTTCGGAGGGAAGGGTGAAAAACTGTTTTTT.

CDR3 coding DNA: TGTGCCAGCAGCGGTACAGGAAGAAAAAATGAAAAACTGTTTTTT. Protein: CASSGTGRKNEKLFF. This chain joins TRBV7-9 and TRBJ1-4; a possible D gene is TRBD1 (5 bases). This CDR3 has 15 residues. V was clipped by 5 bases and J by 5 bases, with 15 bases between them. CDR1 and CDR2 from the germline V gene are SEHNR and FQNEAQ (reference sequence).

The chain links TRBV2 to TRBJ2-6; D gene unclear. V lost 8 bases and J 0 bases, leaving 20 bases between the germline ends. The germline gives CDR1 SNHLY, CDR2 FYNNEI. This CDR3 region has 18 residues. The CDR3 sequence: CASGWAPSIRSGANVLTF. The DNA of the CDR3 is TGTGCCAGCGGATGGGCACCAAGTATTCGCTCTGGGGCCAACGTCCTGACTTTC. The whole variable domain, filled in from reference TRBV2 and TRBJ2-6, reads EPEVTQTPSHQVTQMGQEVILRCVPISNHLYFYWYRQILGQKVEFLVSFYNNEISEKSEIFDDQFSVERPDGSNFTLKIRSTKLEDSAMYFCASGWAPSIRSGANVLTFGAGSRLTVL.

J is TRBJ1-5 and V is TRBV19; D is uncertain. CDR3 size: 17 residues. CDR1 and CDR2 from the germline V gene are LNHDA and SQIVND (reference sequence). V was cut by 3 bases and J by 6 bases, with 21 bases left in between. The CDR3, as DNA: TGTGCCAGTAGTATCCGTGCGGACCTACAATGGGGTCAGCCCCAGCATTTT. This encodes CASSIRADLQWGQPQHF.

The gene calls are TRBV28 and TRBJ2-3; 12 bases are shared with TRBD2. The CDR3 contains 18 residues. Trimming took 3 bases from V and 6 from J; bases not matched to a gene: 13. CDR1 is MDHEN and CDR2 is SYDVKM in the germline V gene. CDR3 residues: CASSLEGLAGSGADTQYF. The CDR3 DNA reads TGTGCCAGCAGTTTGGAGGGACTAGCGGGTTCCGGGGCGGATACGCAGTATTTT.

The rearrangement uses TRBV7-2 and TRBJ1-1, with a possible D match to TRBD1 (6 bases). CDR3 length: 14 amino acids. Trimming took 5 bases from V and 4 from J, leaving 14 bases between them. From germline, CDR1 is SGHTA and CDR2 FQGNSA. This chain's CDR3 is CASSPPGVPTEAFF. CDR3 in DNA: TGTGCCAGCAGCCCCCCAGGGGTACCCACTGAAGCTTTCTTT. Based on the CDR3 plus reference TRBV7-2 and TRBJ1-1, the full variable domain is GAGVSQSPSNKVTEKGKDVELRCDPISGHTALYWYRQSLGQGLEFLIYFQGNSAPDKSGLPSDRFSAERTGGSVSTLTIQRTQQEDSAVYLCASSPPGVPTEAFFGQGTRLTVV.

This chain connects TRBV21-1 to TRBJ1-5; the D call TRBD1 from the table was never checked on the DNA. TRBV21-1 is flagged as a pseudogene. This CDR3 contains 15 residues. CDR3 DNA: TGTGCCAGCAGCAAAGGGGGACAATTAGATCAGCCCCAGCATTTT. Translating it yields CASSKGGQLDQPQHF.

The chain carries TRBV18 and TRBJ2-1; 9 bases are shared with TRBD1. V was clipped by 5 bases and J by 8 bases; unmatched bases: 10. The CDR3 has 15 residues. Germline values: CDR1 KGHSH, CDR2 LQKENI. The chain's CDR3 is CASSVTGGIFDEQFF. CDR3 DNA sequence: TGTGCCAGCTCAGTAACAGGGGGCATATTCGATGAGCAGTTCTTC.

With respect to this clone: Additional DNA sequences in this sample encode the identical CDR3. The rearrangement links TRBV7-9 to TRBJ2-5, with 7 positions matching TRBD1. Germline trimming cut 5 bases from V and 5 bases from J; bases unmatched to any gene: 5. The CDR3 loop spans 13 amino acids. The germline V gene encodes CDR1 SEHNR and CDR2 FQNEAQ (reference sequence). Here the CDR3 reads CASSPRGPETQYF. CDR3 DNA: TGTGCCAGCAGCCCAAGGGGGCCGGAGACCCAGTACTTC. The full variable domain, rest sourced from reference TRBV7-9 and TRBJ2-5, is DTGVSQNPRHKITKRGQNVTFRCDPISEHNRLYWYRQTLGQGPEFLTYFQNEAQLEKSRLLSDRFSAERPKGSFSTLEIQRTEQGDSAMYLCASSPRGPETQYFGPGTRLLVL.

The V and J genes are TRBV2 and TRBJ2-1; 9 bases align to TRBD2. V dropped 4 bases and J dropped 8; count of bases not matched to a gene: 6. The CDR3 spans 14 residues. The V gene's germline CDR1 is SNHLY and CDR2 FYNNEI. The CDR3 sequence: CASSVTSGQDEQFF. The CDR3 DNA sequence: TGTGCCAGCAGTGTGACTAGCGGCCAGGATGAGCAGTTCTTC.

The chain recombines TRBV5-4 with TRBJ1-6; a possible D gene is TRBD1 (5 bases). The germline V gene encodes CDR1 SGHNT and CDR2 YYREEE (reference sequence). The CDR3 sequence is 16 residues long. Between the trimmed V and J ends, which lost 5 bases and 5 bases, there was a span of 17 bases. CDR3 in amino acids: CASRTTVAGNNSPLHF. The CDR3 coding sequence is TGTGCCAGCAGGACTACTGTGGCAGGGAATAATTCACCCCTCCACTTT.

The rearrangement links TRBV7-2 to TRBJ2-2; TRBD2 aligns across 8 bases. The V gene end was trimmed by 3 bases and the J gene end by 5 bases; junction bases not matched to a gene: 5. The CDR3 is 15 amino acids. Germline CDR1 SGHTA, CDR2 FQGNSA. The CDR3 bases are TGTGCCAGCAGCTTTTACAGCGGGAGTACCGGGGAGCTGTTTTTT. This sequence encodes CASSFYSGSTGELFF.

The J gene is TRBJ2-3, the V gene TRBV7-2; D is perhaps TRBD1 or TRBD2 (5 bases each). Germline CDR1 reads SGHTA; CDR2 reads FQGNSA. CDR3 length: 14 amino acids. The ends were cut back, 5 bases at V and 6 bases at J, with 15 bases in the middle. The CDR3 nucleotides read TGTGCCAGCAGCCCACCCCCGGGACGGGATACGCAGTATTTT. It is translated as CASSPPPGRDTQYF.

This clone was found once. The rearrangement links TRBV28 to TRBJ2-3, with 9 positions matching TRBD1. The CDR3 covers 16 residues. CDR1 and CDR2 (germline): MDHEN, SYDVKM. With V trimmed by 6 bases and J by 1 base, 8 bases remained unmatched. CDR3 region: CASRYRGRMGTDTQYF. The CDR3 DNA sequence: TGTGCCAGCAGGTACAGGGGGCGTATGGGCACAGATACGCAGTATTTT.

With respect to this clone: Its ends do not fully match the called genes, so a read error is possible. V gene TRBV11-2 combines with J gene TRBJ1-2; D possibly corresponds to TRBD1 (6 bases). The V gene's germline CDR1 is SGHAT and CDR2 FQNNGV. The length of the CDR3 is 16 residues. CDR3 DNA: TGTGCCGGCAGCTTAGGTCGTAACAGGGTCAACTATGGCTACACCTTC. This sequence encodes CAGSLGRNRVNYGYTF.

This clone showed up just once. This sequence joins TRBV13 and TRBJ2-1, with TRBD2 matching over 13 bases. This CDR3 contains 20 residues. Looked up from germline, CDR1 is PRHDT and CDR2 is FYEKMQ (reference sequence). J gave up 6 bases and V 5 bases, and 19 bases lay outside the gene matches. The CDR3 sequence is CASSKARRTSGRRASNEQFF. DNA of the CDR3: TGTGCCAGCAGCAAGGCCCGCCGGACTAGCGGGAGACGGGCTAGCAATGAGCAGTTCTTC.

This chain joins TRBV6-5 and TRBJ1-2; TRBD1 is a possible D gene (5 bases). Trimming left V 6 bases short and J 8 bases short, with 10 bases between. Germline V gene sequence: CDR1 MNHEY, CDR2 SVGAGI. The CDR3 totals 11 residues. CDR3 residues: CASRRGGGYTF. The DNA for the CDR3 is TGTGCCAGCAGGAGGGGCGGAGGCTACACCTTC.

This clone is a singleton in its sample. CDR3 sequence reads: CASSFSGRGNTIYF. The CDR3 DNA follows: TGCGCCAGCAGCTTTTCGGGACGGGGAAACACCATATATTTT. The chain has TRBV5-1 and TRBJ1-3; D possibly corresponds to TRBD1 (5 bases). Looked up from germline, CDR1 is SGHRS and CDR2 is YFSETQ. The CDR3 has 14 residues. V lost 2 bases to trimming and J lost 4 bases, with 10 bases between them.

The chain couples TRBV15 to TRBJ2-7; perhaps TRBD1 as D (7 bases). With 5 bases removed from V and 1 base from J, the gap between germline ends came to 9 bases. The CDR3 totals 13 residues. Germline CDR1 and CDR2: LNHNV and YYDKDF (reference sequence). The CDR3 DNA reads as TGTGCCACCAGCGCGGGACAGTCCTACGAGCAGTACTTC. Translation: CATSAGQSYEQYF.

The gene calls are TRBV6-5 and TRBJ2-1, with 10 bases fitting TRBD1. The V gene's germline CDR1 is MNHEY and CDR2 SVGAGI. This CDR3 has 15 residues. The V gene end was trimmed by 2 bases and the J gene end by 6 bases; junction bases not matched to a gene: 4. In nucleotides, the CDR3 is TGTGCCAGCAGTTACGGACAGGGGGTTAGCAATGAGCAGTTCTTC. Residues: CASSYGQGVSNEQFF.